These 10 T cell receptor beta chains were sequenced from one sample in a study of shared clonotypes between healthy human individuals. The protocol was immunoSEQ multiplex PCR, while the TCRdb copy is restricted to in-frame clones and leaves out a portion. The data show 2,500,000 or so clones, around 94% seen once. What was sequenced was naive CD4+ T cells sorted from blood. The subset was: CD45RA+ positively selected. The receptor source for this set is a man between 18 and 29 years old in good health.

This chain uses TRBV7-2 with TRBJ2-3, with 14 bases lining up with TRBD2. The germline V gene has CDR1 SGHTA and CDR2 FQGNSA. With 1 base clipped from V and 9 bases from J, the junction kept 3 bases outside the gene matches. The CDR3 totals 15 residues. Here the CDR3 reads CASSLEGLAGGTQYF. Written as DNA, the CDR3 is TGTGCCAGCAGCTTAGAAGGACTAGCGGGGGGCACGCAGTATTTT.

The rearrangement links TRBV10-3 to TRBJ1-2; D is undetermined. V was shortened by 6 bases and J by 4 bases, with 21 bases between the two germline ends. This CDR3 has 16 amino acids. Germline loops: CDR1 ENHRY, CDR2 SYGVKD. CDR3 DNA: TGTGCCATCAGGCTGGAAAGTGCCGGTTTCTTCTATGGCTACACCTTC. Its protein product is CAIRLESAGFFYGYTF.

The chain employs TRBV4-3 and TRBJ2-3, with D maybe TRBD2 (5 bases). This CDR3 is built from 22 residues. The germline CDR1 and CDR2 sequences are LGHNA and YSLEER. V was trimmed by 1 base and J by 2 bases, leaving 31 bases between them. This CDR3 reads CASSQGPHFPMSDGGFTDTQYF. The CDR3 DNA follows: TGCGCCAGCAGCCAAGGCCCCCATTTCCCAATGTCGGACGGAGGATTCACAGATACGCAGTATTTT.

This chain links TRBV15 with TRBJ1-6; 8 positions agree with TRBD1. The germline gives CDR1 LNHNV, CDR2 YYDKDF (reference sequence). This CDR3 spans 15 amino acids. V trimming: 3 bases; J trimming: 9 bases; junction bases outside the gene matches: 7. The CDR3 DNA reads TGTGCCACCAGCAGGGAAGGGACAGGCTTTTCACCCCTCCACTTT. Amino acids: CATSREGTGFSPLHF.

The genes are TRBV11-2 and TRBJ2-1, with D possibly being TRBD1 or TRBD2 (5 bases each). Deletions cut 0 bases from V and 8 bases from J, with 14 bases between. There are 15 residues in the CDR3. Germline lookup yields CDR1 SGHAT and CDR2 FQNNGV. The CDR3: CASSLDGRVGDEQFF. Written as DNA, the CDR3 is TGTGCCAGCAGCTTAGATGGGAGAGTGGGGGATGAGCAGTTCTTC.

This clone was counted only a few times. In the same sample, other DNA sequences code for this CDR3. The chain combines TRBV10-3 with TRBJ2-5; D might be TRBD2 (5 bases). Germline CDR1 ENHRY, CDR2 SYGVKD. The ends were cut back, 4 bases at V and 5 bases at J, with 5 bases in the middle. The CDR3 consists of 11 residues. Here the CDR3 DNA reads TGTGCCATCAGTGCGGGGGAGACCCAGTACTTC. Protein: CAISAGETQYF.

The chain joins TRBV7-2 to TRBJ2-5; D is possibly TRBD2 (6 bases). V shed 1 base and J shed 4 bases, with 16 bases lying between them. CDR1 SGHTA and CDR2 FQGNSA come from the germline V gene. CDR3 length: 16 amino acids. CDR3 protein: CASSLGPLANPETQYF. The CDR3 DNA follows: TGTGCCAGCAGCTTAGGGCCACTAGCCAACCCAGAGACCCAGTACTTC. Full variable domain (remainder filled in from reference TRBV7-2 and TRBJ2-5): GAGVSQSPSNKVTEKGKDVELRCDPISGHTALYWYRQSLGQGLEFLIYFQGNSAPDKSGLPSDRFSAERTGGSVSTLTIQRTQQEDSAVYLCASSLGPLANPETQYFGPGTRLLVL.

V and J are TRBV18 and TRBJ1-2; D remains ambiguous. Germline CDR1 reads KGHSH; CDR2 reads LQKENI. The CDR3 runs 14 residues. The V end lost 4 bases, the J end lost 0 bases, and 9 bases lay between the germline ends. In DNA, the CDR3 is TGTGCCAGCTCACTACTTAATCCTAACTATGGCTACACCTTC. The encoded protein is CASSLLNPNYGYTF. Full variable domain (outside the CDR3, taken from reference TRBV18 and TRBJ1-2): NAGVMQNPRHLVRRRGQEARLRCSPMKGHSHVYWYRQLPEEGLKFMVYLQKENIIDESGMPKERFSAEFPKEGPSILRIQQVVRGDSAAYFCASSLLNPNYGYTFGSGTRLTVV.

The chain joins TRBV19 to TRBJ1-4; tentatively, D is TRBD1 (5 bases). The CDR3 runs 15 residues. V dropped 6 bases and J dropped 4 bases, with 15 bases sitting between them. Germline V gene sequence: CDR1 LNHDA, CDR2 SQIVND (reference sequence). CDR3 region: CASRGGASINEKLFF. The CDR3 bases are TGTGCCAGTAGAGGAGGGGCCAGTATTAATGAAAAACTGTTTTTT.

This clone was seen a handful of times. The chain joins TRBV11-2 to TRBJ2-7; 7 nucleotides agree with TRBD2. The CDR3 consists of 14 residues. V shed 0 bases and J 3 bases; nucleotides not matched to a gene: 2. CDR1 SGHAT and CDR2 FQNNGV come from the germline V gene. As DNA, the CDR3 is TGTGCCAGCAGCTTAGAGGGAGGGGACTACGAGCAGTACTTC. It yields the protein CASSLEGGDYEQYF.